This TCR beta chain comes out of a study of CD8 T cells in ankylosing spondylitis. The CDR3 extends over 13 amino acids. The germline V gene has CDR1 DFQATT and CDR2 SNEGSKA (reference sequence). V lost 2 bases and J lost 3, with 10 bases in between. Study observations and caveats: CD8+ disease-linked clones were present at relatively low frequencies in blood. For ankylosing spondylitis blood, a TCR beta motif of about 8 highly homologous variants appeared characteristic. Prior literature has documented some motif variants in synovial fluid and blood from reactive arthritis.

Researchers built TCR beta libraries using quantitative 5'-RACE with molecular barcodes. TCRdb reprocessed the 5' RACE reads with MiXCR, giving one entry per CDR3 protein. This sample has hundreds of thousands of distinct CDR3 sequences; around 20% occur once, and the top ten carry 7.8%. In the case of this clonotype: The target antigen is unknown.

This TCR came from a male donor with ankylosing spondylitis or in good health (not recorded which). The sequenced sample was blood, either unsorted or a sorted T cell fraction (not recorded which). The V and J genes are TRBV20-1 and TRBJ1-1, with no clear D. In nucleotides, the CDR3 is TGCAGTGCTAGAAGACTTGGGGACACTGAAGCTTTCTTT. Its translation: CSARRLGDTEAFF.